The entry below gives a single TCR beta chain sequence along with its context. The antigen this receptor binds is unknown. Base qualities are not at hand, and no much larger clone is one base apart. These data belong to a study of blood T cell repertoires in COVID-19 (TCRdb year 2020). Turning to the overall study: The collaborator samples originated in the United States, Italy and Spain and spanned the acute and convalescent phases of COVID-19. A de-identified subject ID, COVID-19 status, age in years and sex were almost always included in the sample metadata. The prospective study material was composed of cDNA or gDNA derived from T cells, B-cell-depleted T cells, or PBMCs. Deeply sampled blood TCRbeta repertoires from subjects exposed to, actively infected with, or recovered from COVID-19 were included in the dataset. The samples were drawn from two sources: the first 160 participants of the ongoing ImmuneRACE study, and 1,000 to 1,500 subjects contributed by 6 global collaborators. The repertoires were released in a freely available public database meant as a resource for research on the immune response to SARS-CoV-2. Where available, HLA class I and class II types were obtained from metadata supplied by the sample provider rather than from assay-based typing.

The V and J ends are trimmed by 2 bases and 7 bases, leaving 9 bases between them. From cysteine to phenylalanine, the CDR3 is 14 amino acids long. Left in the record is the CDR3 DNA by itself, 42 bases read in frame from the first base. As encoded in the germline V gene (reference sequence), CDR1 is SEHNR while CDR2 is FQNEAQ. General study outcomes and caveats: The amount of clinical and demographic metadata varied by source and participant and was provided uncurated.

The collaborating institutions used their own protocols to collect whole blood in K2EDTA tubes. For TCRbeta analysis, collaborator samples were shipped as frozen whole blood, as isolated PBMCs, or as DNA extracted from either sample type. TCRbeta CDR3 regions were amplified from genomic DNA using the immunoSEQ Assay, a bias-controlled multiplex PCR. As for the authors' bioinformatics: The number of nucleated cells in each sample was estimated by amplification of reference gene primers within the assay. To quantify the absolute abundance of each unique TCRbeta CDR3 rearrangement, sequence reads were collapsed and filtered. For each sample, productive Simpson clonality was calculated as the square root of Simpson's diversity index over productive rearrangements. The immuneACCESS repertoire file appears here via TCRdb, limited to in-frame rearrangements. These files lack a portion of the clones; in checked studies, under half of the deficit traces to unresolved V genes, and the cause of the others is not known. V and J calls and clone size follow that table, whereas D and trimming were derived from the DNA. This sample comprises roughly 260,000 clones, around 82% of them detected only once. Clones ranked in the top ten supply under 5.5% of the sample.

The chain is made from TRBV7-9 and TRBJ1-6, with TRBD1 tentatively as D gene (5 bases match). This TCR came from a woman aged 80 or over with active or convalescent COVID-19. Material for sequencing was peripheral blood. CDR3 reads: CASSLSDNNSPLHF. In nucleotides, the sequence is TGTGCCAGCAGCTTATCGGACAACAATTCACCCCTCCACTTT.